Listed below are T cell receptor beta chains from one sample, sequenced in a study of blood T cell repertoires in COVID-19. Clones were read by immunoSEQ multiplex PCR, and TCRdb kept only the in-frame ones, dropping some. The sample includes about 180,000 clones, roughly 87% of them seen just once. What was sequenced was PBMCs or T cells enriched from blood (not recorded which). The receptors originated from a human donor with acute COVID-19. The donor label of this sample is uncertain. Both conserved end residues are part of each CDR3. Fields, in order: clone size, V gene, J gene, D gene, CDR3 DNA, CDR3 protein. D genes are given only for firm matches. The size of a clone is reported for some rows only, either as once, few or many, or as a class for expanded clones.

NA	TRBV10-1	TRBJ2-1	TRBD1	TGCGCCAGCACCATCCAGGGACAGGTTCTCCCTTTTCGGTGCAATGAGCAGTTCTTC	CASTIQGQVLPFRCNEQFF
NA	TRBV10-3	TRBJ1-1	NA	TGTGCCATCAACGGGGGGCCCAAAAACCCTGAAGCTTTCTTT	CAINGGPKNPEAFF
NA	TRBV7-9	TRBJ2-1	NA	TGTGCCAGCAGCTTAGAAAGCCATGAGCAGTTCTTC	CASSLESHEQFF
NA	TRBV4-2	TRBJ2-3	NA	TGTGCCAGCAGCCAAAAGTCAGGGGCTAGTGGGGCAGATACGCAGTATTTT	CASSQKSGASGADTQYF
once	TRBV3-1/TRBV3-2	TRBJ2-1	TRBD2	TGTGCCAGCAGCCAAGCCCAGCGGGGGCCCTACAATGAGCAGTTCTTC	CASSQAQRGPYNEQFF
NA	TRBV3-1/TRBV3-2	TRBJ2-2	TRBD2	TGTGCCAGCAGCCTACACGCGACTAGCGGGTCCGGGGAGCTGTTTTTT	CASSLHATSGSGELFF
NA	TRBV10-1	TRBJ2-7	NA	TGCGCCAGCAGCAGGGGAATCTCCTACGAGCAGTACTTC	CASSRGISYEQYF
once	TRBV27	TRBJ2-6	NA	TGTGCCAGCTGCCCCGGGACTCGCCTATCTGGGGCCAACGTCCTGACTTTC	CASCPGTRLSGANVLTF
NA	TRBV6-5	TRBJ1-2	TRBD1	TGTGCCAGCAGTCCCCTGGGGACAGGGCCAACTGGCTACACCTTC	CASSPLGTGPTGYTF
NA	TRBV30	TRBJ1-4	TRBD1	TGTGCCTGGAGTGGCCCGGGACAGGGGGAAGAAAAACTGTTTTTT	CAWSGPGQGEEKLFF
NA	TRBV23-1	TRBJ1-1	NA	TGCGCCAGCTACCTTTGGGGGCGTGGGACTGAAGCTTTCTTT	CASYLWGRGTEAFF
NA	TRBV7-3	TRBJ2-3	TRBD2	TGTGCCAGCAGCTTAGGAGGAAGCGGGGCCGATACGCAGTATTTT	CASSLGGSGADTQYF
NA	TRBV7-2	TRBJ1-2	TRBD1	TGTGCCAGCAGCTTATCAGGGGGCGCACCTGGCTACACCTTC	CASSLSGGAPGYTF
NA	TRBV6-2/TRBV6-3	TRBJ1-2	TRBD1	TGTGCCAGCAGTTACTCTGGACAGGCTGCCTATGGCTACACCTTC	CASSYSGQAAYGYTF
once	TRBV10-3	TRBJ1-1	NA	TGTGCCATCCGTGGAGGGGGGGAGAACACTGAAGCTTTCTTT	CAIRGGGENTEAFF
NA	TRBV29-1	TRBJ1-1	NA	TGCAGCGTTGGGAGAGCGAACACTGAAGCTTTCTTT	CSVGRANTEAFF
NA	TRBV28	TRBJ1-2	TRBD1	TGTGCCAGCAGCCACTCACAGGGGATCTATGGCTACACCTTC	CASSHSQGIYGYTF
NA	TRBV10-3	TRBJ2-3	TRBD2	TGTGCCATCGGGCTCAGTCGTCCGACTAGCGGGGAGTCCCCAGATACGCAGTATTTT	CAIGLSRPTSGESPDTQYF
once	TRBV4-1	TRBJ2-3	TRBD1	TGCGCCAGCAGCCAAGCCGGGACAGGACTGGTGGGGGATACGCAGTATTTT	CASSQAGTGLVGDTQYF
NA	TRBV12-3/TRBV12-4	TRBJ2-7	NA	TGTGCCAGCAGTACGAGAGGCTACGAAGAGCAGTACTTC	CASSTRGYEEQYF
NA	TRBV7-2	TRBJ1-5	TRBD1	TGTGCCAGCAGCTTAGACAGGGGTGGCAATCAGCCCCAGCATTTT	CASSLDRGGNQPQHF
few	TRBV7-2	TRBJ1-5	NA	TGTGCCAGCACCCCGGGACACAATCAGCCCCAGCATTTT	CASTPGHNQPQHF
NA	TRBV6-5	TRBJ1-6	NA	TGTGCCATCCAGGGTTCTTCACCCCTCCACTTT	CAIQGSSPLHF
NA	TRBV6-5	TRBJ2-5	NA	TGTGCCAGCAGTTCGACCACACAGGGCCCTCAAGAGACCCAGTACTTC	CASSSTTQGPQETQYF
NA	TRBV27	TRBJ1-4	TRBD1	TGTGCCAGCACCTCATGGGGACAGGATGGTGAAAAACTGTTTTTT	CASTSWGQDGEKLFF
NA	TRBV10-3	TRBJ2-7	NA	TGTGCCATCAGTGAAGAGCACGAGCAGTACTTC	CAISEEHEQYF